This paragraph reports one T cell receptor (beta chain). The CDR3 runs 14 residues. Germline CDR1 is SGHNT and CDR2 is YYREEE (reference sequence). Time point indicated: peak reinfection, 3 to 8 weeks after reinfection detection. TCR sequencing was done directly ex vivo on sorted cells, without expansion in vitro. Donors were people who inject drugs in the Montreal HEPCO cohort. Sequenced by immunoSEQ multiplex PCR; TCRdb stores in-frame clones only, minus some. The sample lists a few thousand clones, 75% to 90% occurring once. These data are taken from a study of memory CD8 T cells in hepatitis C reinfection. Across the whole study: HCV reinfection meant a positive HCV RNA test after two negative tests at least 60 days apart. Between 3 and 8 weeks after reinfection detection, peak samples were drawn.

The chain uses TRBV5-4 and TRBJ2-5; D may be TRBD1 (5 bases). Matching the DNA end better, TRBJ2-7 makes the J call doubtful. Sequencing input: naive CD8+ T cells sorted from blood. The receptor comes from a man aged 50 or older with hepatitis C virus infection. Written as DNA, the CDR3 is TGTGCCAGCAGTTTAGGGGCGACTTCCTACGAGCAGTACTTC. As protein: CASSLGATSYEQYF.